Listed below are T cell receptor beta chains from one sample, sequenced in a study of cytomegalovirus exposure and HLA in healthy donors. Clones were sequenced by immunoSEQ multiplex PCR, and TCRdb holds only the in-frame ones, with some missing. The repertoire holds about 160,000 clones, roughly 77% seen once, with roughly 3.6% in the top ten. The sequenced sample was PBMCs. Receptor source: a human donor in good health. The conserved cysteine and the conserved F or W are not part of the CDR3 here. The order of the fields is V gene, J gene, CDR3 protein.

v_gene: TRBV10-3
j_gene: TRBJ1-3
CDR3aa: AISNLSGNTIY

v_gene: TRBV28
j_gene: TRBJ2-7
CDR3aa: ASSFIRGTYEQY

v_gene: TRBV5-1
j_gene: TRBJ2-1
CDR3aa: ASSLVAGGDEQF

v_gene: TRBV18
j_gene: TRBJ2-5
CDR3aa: ASSPLAGGTQETQY

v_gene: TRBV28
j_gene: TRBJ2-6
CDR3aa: ASSSPGQFGANVLT

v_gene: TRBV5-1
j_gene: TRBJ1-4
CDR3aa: ASSLAGAREKLF

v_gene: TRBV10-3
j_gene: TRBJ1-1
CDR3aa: ALRGSGNTEAF

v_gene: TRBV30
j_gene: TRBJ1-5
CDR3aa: AWSRAAGPQH

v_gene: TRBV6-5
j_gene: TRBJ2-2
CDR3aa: ASRKRQGGNGELF

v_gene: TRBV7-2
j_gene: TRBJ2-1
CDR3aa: ASSLKTSSGRHEQF

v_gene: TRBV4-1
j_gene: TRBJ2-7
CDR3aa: ASSQRRGESYEQY

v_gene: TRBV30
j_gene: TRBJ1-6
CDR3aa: ASKTGSNSPLH

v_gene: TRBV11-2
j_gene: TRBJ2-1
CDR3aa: ASTRLAGGNEQF

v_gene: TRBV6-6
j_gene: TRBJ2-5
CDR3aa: ASSTPDRALLETQY

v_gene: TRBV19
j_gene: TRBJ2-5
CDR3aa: ASSFRREVTETQY

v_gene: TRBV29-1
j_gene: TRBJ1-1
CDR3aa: SGTVNTEAF

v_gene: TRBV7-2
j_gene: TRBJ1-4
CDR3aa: ASSLAAAGEEKLF

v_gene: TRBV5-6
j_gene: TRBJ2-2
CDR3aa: ASLKDSANTGELF

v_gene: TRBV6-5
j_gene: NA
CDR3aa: ASSYRTDYEQY

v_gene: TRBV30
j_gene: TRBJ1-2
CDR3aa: AWSVAVGARGYT

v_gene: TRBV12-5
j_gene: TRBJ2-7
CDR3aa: ASGPPAGGPAEQY

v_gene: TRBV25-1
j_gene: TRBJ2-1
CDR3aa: ASSRQGADEQF

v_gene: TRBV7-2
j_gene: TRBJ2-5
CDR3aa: ASSLGVQETQY

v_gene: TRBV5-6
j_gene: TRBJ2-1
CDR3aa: ASSLASGGALYEQF

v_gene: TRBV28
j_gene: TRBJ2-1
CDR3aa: ASSLVGQDNEQF

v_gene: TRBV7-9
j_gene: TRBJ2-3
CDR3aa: ASSLDSHTDTQY

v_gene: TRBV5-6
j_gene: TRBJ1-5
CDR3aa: ASSSASGLSNQPQH

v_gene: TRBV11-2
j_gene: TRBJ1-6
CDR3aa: ASSLRQGNSPLH

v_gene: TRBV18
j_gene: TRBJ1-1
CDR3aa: ASSLGQMNTEAF

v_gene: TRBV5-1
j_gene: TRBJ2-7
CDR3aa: ASSSTDYEQY

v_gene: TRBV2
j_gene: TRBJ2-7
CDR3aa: ASRLLWGVYEQY

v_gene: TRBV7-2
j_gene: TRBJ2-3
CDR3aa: ASSLGLVVDTQY

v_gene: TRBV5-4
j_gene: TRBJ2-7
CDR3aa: ASSSGLTPYEQY

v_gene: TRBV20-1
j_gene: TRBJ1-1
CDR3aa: SAWGAEAF

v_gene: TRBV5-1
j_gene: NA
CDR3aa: ASSLVSEYEQY

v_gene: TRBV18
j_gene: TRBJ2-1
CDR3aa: ASSGTSGGREQF

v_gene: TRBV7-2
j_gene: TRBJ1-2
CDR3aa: ASSLSRTGLIYPYGYT

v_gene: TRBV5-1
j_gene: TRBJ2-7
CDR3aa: ASSPGTGGYSEQY

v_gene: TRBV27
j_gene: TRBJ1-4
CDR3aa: ASSFLTDLRDEKLF

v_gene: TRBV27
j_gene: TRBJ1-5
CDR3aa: ASSSGTAAGPQH

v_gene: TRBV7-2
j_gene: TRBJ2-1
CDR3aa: ASSFPGKDEQF

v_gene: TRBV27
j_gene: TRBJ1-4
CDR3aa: ASTTDRANEKLF

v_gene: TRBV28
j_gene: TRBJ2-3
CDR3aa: ASRLGGPSTDTQY

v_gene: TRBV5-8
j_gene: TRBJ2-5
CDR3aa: ASSFRQGARAETQY

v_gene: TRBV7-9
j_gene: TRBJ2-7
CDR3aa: ASSHGGLMTYEQY

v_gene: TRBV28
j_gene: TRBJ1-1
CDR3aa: ASSYQGAVTEAF

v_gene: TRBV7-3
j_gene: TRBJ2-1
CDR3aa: ASSPGGLTNLKF

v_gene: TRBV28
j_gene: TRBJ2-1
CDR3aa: ASRPGLAAYNEQF